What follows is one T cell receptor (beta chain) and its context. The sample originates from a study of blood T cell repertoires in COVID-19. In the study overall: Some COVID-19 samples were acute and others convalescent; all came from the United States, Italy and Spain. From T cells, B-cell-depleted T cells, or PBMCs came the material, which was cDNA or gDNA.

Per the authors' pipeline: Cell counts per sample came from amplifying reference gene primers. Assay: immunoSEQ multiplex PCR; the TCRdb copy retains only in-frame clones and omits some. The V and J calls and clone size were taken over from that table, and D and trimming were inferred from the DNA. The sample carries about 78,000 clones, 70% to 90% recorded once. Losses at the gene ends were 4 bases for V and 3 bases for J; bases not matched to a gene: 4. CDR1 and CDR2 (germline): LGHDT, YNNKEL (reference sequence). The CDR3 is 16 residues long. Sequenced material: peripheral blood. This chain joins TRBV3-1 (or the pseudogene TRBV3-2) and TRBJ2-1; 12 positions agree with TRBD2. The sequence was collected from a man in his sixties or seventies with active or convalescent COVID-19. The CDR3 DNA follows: TGTGCCAGCAGCCCTCGGGGACTAGCGGGCTACAATGAGCAGTTCTTC. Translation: CASSPRGLAGYNEQFF.